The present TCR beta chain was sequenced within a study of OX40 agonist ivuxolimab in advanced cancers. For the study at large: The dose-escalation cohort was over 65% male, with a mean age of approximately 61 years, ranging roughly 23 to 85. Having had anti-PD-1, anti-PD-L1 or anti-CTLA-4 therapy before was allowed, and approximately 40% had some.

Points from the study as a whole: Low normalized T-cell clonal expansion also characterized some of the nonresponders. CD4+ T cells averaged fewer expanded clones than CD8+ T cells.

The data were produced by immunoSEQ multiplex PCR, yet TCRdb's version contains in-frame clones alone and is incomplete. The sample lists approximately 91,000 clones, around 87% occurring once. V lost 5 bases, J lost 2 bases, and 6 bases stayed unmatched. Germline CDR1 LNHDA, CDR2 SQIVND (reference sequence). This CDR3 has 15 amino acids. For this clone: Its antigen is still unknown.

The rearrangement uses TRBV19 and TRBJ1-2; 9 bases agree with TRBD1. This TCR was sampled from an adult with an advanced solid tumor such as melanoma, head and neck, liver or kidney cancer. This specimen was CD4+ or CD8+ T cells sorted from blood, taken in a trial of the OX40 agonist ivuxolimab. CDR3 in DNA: TGTGCCAGTAGTCCCGGGGACAGGGACAACTATGGCTACACCTTC. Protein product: CASSPGDRDNYGYTF.